This TCR beta chain was recorded in a study of CD8+CD57+ T cells in acquired aplastic anemia. Overall study context: Sorted CD4+ and CD8+ cell DNA averaged 3.2 ug. Study outcomes and limitations: Some 28 sequences, all CD8+ CDR3, were shared between patients and controls.

Profiling that covered TCR beta VDJ and CDR3 relied on genomic DNA as its template. MiXCR, applied by TCRdb to the reads, yields one record per CDR3 protein. The sample has roughly 250,000 distinct CDR3 sequences, around 43% seen once; the top ten hold 7% to 10%. This clonotype was seen ten or more times. The antigen is not known. The J segment lost 2 bases and the V segment lost 6 bases, leaving 16 bases of the junction unmatched. CDR3 size: 18 residues. CDR1 and CDR2 from the germline V gene are SGHVS and FNYEAQ. Only patients with CD8+CD57+ cell expansion on flow cytometry were chosen for sequencing. Acquired aplastic anemia of severe grade affected all patients.

V gene TRBV7-6 combines with J gene TRBJ2-3; 8 bases align to TRBD1. Sequenced material: sorted CD4+, CD8+, or CD8+CD57+ T cells (not recorded which) from PBMCs. This receptor was taken from a human donor with aplastic anemia. The CDR3 sequence: CASRLATGTGEHTDTQYF. The CDR3 nucleotides read TGTGCCAGCAGGCTCGCTACCGGGACAGGTGAACACACAGATACGCAGTATTTT.